The 31 T cell receptor beta chains below were found in one sample sequenced in a study of brain T cells in children with intractable seizures. Profiling relied on immunoSEQ multiplex PCR, and the TCRdb table lists in-frame clones only, not all of them. The table records some 41,000 clones, roughly 90% of them present only once. The sample here was peripheral blood, taken at surgery. These receptors were taken from a girl aged 2-9 years with tuberous sclerosis and intractable seizures.

The chain recombines TRBV24-1 with TRBJ2-4, with TRBD2 matching over 7 bases. The CDR3 has 16 amino acids. Per the germline V gene, CDR1 is KGHDR and CDR2 is SFDVKD. Losses at the gene ends were 4 bases for V and 1 base for J; bases not matched to a gene: 6. Written as DNA, the CDR3 is TGTGCCACCAGTGACGGGGGGAATAGGGCCAAAAACATTCAGTACTTC. Translating it yields CATSDGGNRAKNIQYF.

The rearrangement links TRBV24-1 to TRBJ2-2; D is ambiguous. Germline-derived CDR1 and CDR2 are KGHDR and SFDVKD. V was pared by 3 bases and J by 8 bases, with 15 bases between. The CDR3 consists of 15 residues. The CDR3 loop reads CATSDATRVVGELFF. The CDR3 region has the DNA TGTGCCACCAGTGATGCTACAAGGGTAGTAGGGGAGCTGTTTTTT.

V is TRBV7-2 and J is TRBJ2-3; 7 bases match TRBD2. V dropped 3 bases and J dropped 2; count of bases not matched to a gene: 5. The CDR3 is made up of 15 amino acids. Germline CDR1 SGHTA, CDR2 FQGNSA. Here the CDR3 DNA reads TGTGCCAGCAGCTTGAGCGGGATTACCACAGATACGCAGTATTTT. This translates into CASSLSGITTDTQYF.

This rearrangement joins TRBV6-1 to TRBJ1-2, with TRBD1 matching over 12 bases. CDR1 is MNHNS, CDR2 SASEGT, per germline. Unmatched junction bases numbered 4, after V lost 3 bases and J lost 8 bases. This CDR3 region has 14 residues. CDR3 amino acids: CASSEGQGAPGYTF. The CDR3 bases are TGTGCCAGCAGTGAGGGACAGGGGGCGCCGGGCTACACCTTC.

V usage is TRBV12-3 or TRBV12-4 and J usage is TRBJ2-3; the D gene could be TRBD1 or TRBD2 (5 bases each). The CDR3 is made up of 12 amino acids. V was pared by 6 bases and J by 3 bases, with 7 bases between. CDR3 residues: CASRGVTDTQYF. In DNA form, the CDR3 reads TGTGCCAGCAGGGGGGTTACAGATACGCAGTATTTT.

For the CDR3, the DNA is TGTGCCAGCAGCGTCGGGACTAGCGGGGGGGTTGAAGAGACCCAGTACTTC. This gives the protein CASSVGTSGGVEETQYF. V is TRBV9 and J is TRBJ2-5; 16 nucleotides match TRBD2. J lost 3 bases, V lost 2 bases, and 4 bases had no gene match. The germline V gene has CDR1 SGDLS and CDR2 YYNGEE. This CDR3 spans 17 amino acids.

The genes are TRBV6-5 and TRBJ2-7, with D unresolved. Germline CDR1 and CDR2: MNHEY and SVGAGI. The V end was cut by 7 bases, the J end by 1 base, with 14 bases between. The CDR3 covers 14 residues. Here the CDR3 reads CASNRGDESYEQYV. CDR3 nucleotides: TGTGCCAGCAATCGAGGTGACGAATCCTACGAGCAGTACGTC.

The J gene is TRBJ2-1, the V gene TRBV6-5; TRBD1 matches 11 bases. V lost 4 bases and J lost 7; bases outside the gene matches: 9. CDR1 and CDR2 from the germline V gene are MNHEY and SVGAGI. This CDR3 comprises 16 residues. The CDR3, as DNA: TGTGCCAGCAGTTCGAGGGGACAGGGGGAAATGAATGAGCAGTTCTTC. This encodes CASSSRGQGEMNEQFF.

J is TRBJ1-4 and V is TRBV7-9, with 7 bases lining up with TRBD1. Per the germline V gene, CDR1 is SEHNR and CDR2 is FQNEAQ (reference sequence). This CDR3 has 16 residues. The V gene end was trimmed by 5 bases and the J gene end by 0 bases; junction bases not matched to a gene: 6. CDR3 loop: CASSRQGVSTNEKLFF. CDR3 in DNA: TGTGCCAGCAGCCGACAGGGTGTCTCAACTAATGAAAAACTGTTTTTT.

A single count supports this clone. The J gene is TRBJ1-2, the V gene TRBV13; 9 nucleotides align to TRBD1. Germline assignment: CDR1 PRHDT and CDR2 FYEKMQ (reference sequence). Losses at the gene ends were 4 bases for V and 4 bases for J; bases not matched to a gene: 7. This CDR3 has 15 residues. The CDR3 DNA sequence: TGTGCCAGCAGCTCATTGGGACAGGGCACCTATGGCTACACCTTC. This translates into CASSSLGQGTYGYTF.

CDR3 sequence reads: CASSEVAGNTGELFF. The CDR3 nucleotides are TGTGCCAGCAGTGAAGTAGCAGGGAACACCGGGGAGCTGTTTTTT. The genes are TRBV6-1 and TRBJ2-2; no reliable D call. Germline CDR1 MNHNS, CDR2 SASEGT. The CDR3 spans 15 residues. Trimming pared 1 base from V and 1 base from J, leaving 7 bases between.

This chain connects TRBV6-2 or TRBV6-3 to TRBJ2-3; D is perhaps TRBD1 (5 bases). Deletions cut 0 bases from V and 4 bases from J, with 11 bases between. This CDR3 spans 15 amino acids. The germline V gene has CDR1 MNHEY and CDR2 SVGEGT. CDR3 protein: CASSYSGVGADTQYF. CDR3 nucleotide sequence: TGTGCCAGCAGTTACTCAGGGGTGGGCGCAGATACGCAGTATTTT.

This rearrangement joins TRBV5-6 to TRBJ1-4; D is unclear. The CDR3 has 14 residues. V was pared by 2 bases and J by 8 bases, with 13 bases between. Germline V gives CDR1 SGHDT, CDR2 YYEEEE. The CDR3 is CASSFTSRGEKLFF. The CDR3 DNA follows: TGTGCCAGCAGCTTTACGTCCCGTGGGGAAAAACTGTTTTTT.

The DNA of the CDR3 is TGCGCCAGCGGAAGCTGGCTAGCGGGGCCAGTGGAGCAGTATTTT. Protein: CASGSWLAGPVEQYF. The rearrangement links TRBV5-1 to TRBJ2-3; 9 bases align to TRBD2. CDR1 is SGHRS, CDR2 YFSETQ, per germline. The CDR3 runs 15 residues. Losses at the gene ends were 7 bases for V and 11 bases for J; bases not matched to a gene: 17.

V usage is TRBV11-2 and J usage is TRBJ1-4; 8 bases match TRBD1. The CDR3 has 15 residues. Germline values: CDR1 SGHAT, CDR2 FQNNGV. V lost 4 bases, J lost 7 bases, and 8 bases stayed unmatched. The CDR3 reads CASSSIRDRSEKLFF. For the CDR3, the DNA is TGTGCCAGCAGCTCGATCCGGGACAGGAGTGAAAAACTGTTTTTT.

The rearrangement links TRBV6-1 to TRBJ1-6; possibly TRBD1 for D (5 bases). The CDR3 consists of 17 residues. V dropped 2 bases and J dropped 0 bases, with 11 bases sitting between them. Germline CDR1 reads MNHNS; CDR2 reads SASEGT. The CDR3 DNA is TGTGCCAGCAGTGAATATGACAGAATCTCCTATAATTCACCCCTCCACTTT. It codes for CASSEYDRISYNSPLHF.

CDR3 DNA: TGTGCCAGCAGATGGGGTGAAAAACTGTTTTTT. Amino acids: CASRWGEKLFF. This chain connects TRBV2 to TRBJ1-4, with D unresolved. In germline, CDR1 is SNHLY, CDR2 FYNNEI. V was cut by 6 bases and J by 7 bases, with 6 bases left in between. The CDR3 is 11 amino acids.

This clone occurred a few times. V gene TRBV7-3 combines with J gene TRBJ1-2; D unclear. Germline CDR1 is SGHTA and CDR2 is FQGTGA. Trimming cost V 6 bases and J 8 bases, with 16 bases left between them. This CDR3 is 13 amino acids long. CDR3 in DNA: TGTGCCAGCAGGTTAGACGGCCGGGGAGGCTACACCTTC. Its translation is CASRLDGRGGYTF. Full variable domain (rest looked up from reference TRBV7-3 and TRBJ1-2): GAGVSQTPSNKVTEKGKYVELRCDPISGHTALYWYRQSLGQGPEFLIYFQGTGAADDSGLPNDRFFAVRPEGSVSTLKIQRTERGDSAVYLCASRLDGRGGYTFGSGTRLTVV.

V is TRBV29-1 and J is TRBJ1-1, with no clear D. Germline CDR1 is SQVTM and CDR2 is ANQGSEA. With 7 bases removed from V and 5 bases from J, the gap between germline ends came to 14 bases. This CDR3 region has 12 residues. Here the CDR3 reads CSATGFGTEAFF. The CDR3 nucleotides read TGCAGCGCTACGGGATTTGGAACTGAAGCTTTCTTT.

This chain joins TRBV19 and TRBJ2-3; D unclear. Germline V CDR1 and CDR2: LNHDA, SQIVND (reference sequence). This CDR3 is 16 amino acids long. V was cut by 1 base and J by 3 bases, with 14 bases left in between. In nucleotides, the CDR3 is TGTGCCAGTAGTATAGCATGGAGAAAGGAGACAGATACGCAGTATTTT. Its translation: CASSIAWRKETDTQYF.

The chain joins TRBV5-1 to TRBJ2-7; TRBD1 matches at 8 bases. CDR1 is SGHRS, CDR2 YFSETQ, per germline. This CDR3 is 12 amino acids long. V shed 5 bases and J 7 bases; nucleotides not matched to a gene: 5. The CDR3 DNA reads as TGCGCCAGCAGAGGACAGGGAGATGAGCAGTACTTC. This encodes CASRGQGDEQYF.

This chain uses TRBV7-2 with TRBJ2-3; TRBD1 matches at 10 bases. The germline V gene has CDR1 SGHTA and CDR2 FQGNSA. The CDR3 loop spans 15 amino acids. The trim removed 5 bases at V and 2 bases at J, leaving 4 bases unmatched. CDR3 DNA: TGTGCCAGCAGCAGGGACAGGGGATACACAGATACGCAGTATTTT. It codes for CASSRDRGYTDTQYF.

The chain's CDR3 is CASRVTSTDTQYF. In DNA form, the CDR3 reads TGCGCCAGCAGAGTGACTAGCACAGATACGCAGTATTTT. The chain combines TRBV5-1 with TRBJ2-3; D is uncertain. The germline CDR1 and CDR2 sequences are SGHRS and YFSETQ. The CDR3 covers 13 residues. The V end lost 5 bases, the J end lost 0 bases, and 7 bases lay between the germline ends.

The chain carries TRBV24-1 and TRBJ2-6, with D unresolved. Germline CDR1 KGHDR, CDR2 SFDVKD. Trimming pared 4 bases from V and 0 bases from J, leaving 3 bases between. The CDR3 totals 14 residues. CDR3 sequence: CATSEPSGANVLTF. DNA for the CDR3: TGTGCCACCAGTGAGCCCTCTGGGGCCAACGTCCTGACTTTC.

This sequence joins TRBV5-5 and TRBJ1-6, with 9 bases aligning to TRBD1. The CDR3 covers 16 residues. V shed 4 bases and J 6 bases; nucleotides not matched to a gene: 8. Germline V gene lookup returns CDR1 SGHKS and CDR2 YYEKEE (reference sequence). The CDR3 DNA follows: TGTGCCAGCAGCCCCGACAGGGGGGCGATTAATTCACCCCTCCACTTT. Translation: CASSPDRGAINSPLHF.

V and J are TRBV5-5 and TRBJ1-1, with D perhaps TRBD1 (5 bases). Germline CDR1 is SGHKS and CDR2 is YYEKEE (reference sequence). V was cut by 4 bases and J by 2 bases, with 15 bases left in between. CDR3 length: 15 residues. This chain's CDR3 is CASSAILDRNTEAFF. The CDR3 nucleotides read TGTGCCAGCAGCGCAATCCTAGACAGAAACACTGAAGCTTTCTTT.

The rearrangement joins TRBV11-2 to TRBJ2-7; possibly TRBD1 for D (5 bases). Trimming took 0 bases from V and 0 from J, leaving 15 bases between them. Germline lookup yields CDR1 SGHAT and CDR2 FQNNGV. This CDR3 contains 17 residues. Here the CDR3 DNA reads TGTGCCAGCAGCTTAGAATTGGGGCAGCCCTACTCCTACGAGCAGTACGTC. It encodes CASSLELGQPYSYEQYV.

The rearrangement uses TRBV30 and TRBJ2-2; 11 nucleotides align to TRBD1. V dropped 5 bases and J dropped 4; count of bases not matched to a gene: 6. The germline V gene encodes CDR1 GTSNPN and CDR2 SVGIG (reference sequence). This CDR3 comprises 15 residues. The CDR3 protein is CAWLTGQGVTGELFF. CDR3 bases: TGTGCCTGGTTAACGGGACAGGGGGTCACCGGGGAGCTGTTTTTT. Filled out from reference TRBV30 and TRBJ2-2, the complete variable domain reads SQTIHQWPATLVQPVGSPLSLECTVEGTSNPNLYWYRQAAGRGLQLLFYSVGIGQISSEVPQNLSASRPQDRQFILSSKKLLLSDSGFYLCAWLTGQGVTGELFFGEGSRLTVL.

The chain recombines TRBV7-9 with TRBJ1-3; TRBD1 aligns across 7 bases. J was trimmed by 0 bases and V by 5 bases; bases with no gene match: 10. This CDR3 spans 17 amino acids. CDR1 and CDR2 (germline): SEHNR, FQNEAQ (reference sequence). CDR3 sequence (DNA): TGTGCCAGCAGCAGTCCCCGGGACAGCAGCTCTGGAAACACCATATATTTT. Translating gives CASSSPRDSSSGNTIYF.

The V call is TRBV20-1, the J call TRBJ2-3; 9 bases align to TRBD2. The V segment lost 3 bases and the J segment 1 base; nucleotides outside the gene matches: 5. This CDR3 is 15 amino acids long. Germline-derived CDR1 and CDR2 are DFQATT and SNEGSKA (reference sequence). The DNA for the CDR3 is TGCAGTGCTAGTAGGGTAGCGGGGGGCACAGATACGCAGTATTTT. Its protein is CSASRVAGGTDTQYF.

The V call is TRBV4-1, the J call TRBJ1-3; 8 bases fit TRBD1. V was clipped by 4 bases and J by 4 bases; unmatched bases: 12. The CDR3 contains 17 residues. CDR1 and CDR2 from the germline V gene are MGHRA and YSYEKL. The CDR3 nucleotides are TGCGCCAGCAGCCCAGCCCCCCAGGGGGCGGGAGGAAACACCATATATTTT. The encoded protein is CASSPAPQGAGGNTIYF.